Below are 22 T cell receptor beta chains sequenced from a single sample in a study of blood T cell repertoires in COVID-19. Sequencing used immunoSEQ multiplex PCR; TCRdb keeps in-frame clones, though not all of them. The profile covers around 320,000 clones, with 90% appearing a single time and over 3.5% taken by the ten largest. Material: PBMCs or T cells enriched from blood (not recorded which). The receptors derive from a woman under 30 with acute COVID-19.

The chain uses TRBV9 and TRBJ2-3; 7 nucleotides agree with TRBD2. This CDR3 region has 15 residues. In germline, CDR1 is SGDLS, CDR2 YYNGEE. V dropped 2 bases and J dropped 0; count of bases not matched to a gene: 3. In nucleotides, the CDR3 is TGTGCCAGCAGCGTGTATAGCGGGAGCACAGATACGCAGTATTTT. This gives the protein CASSVYSGSTDTQYF. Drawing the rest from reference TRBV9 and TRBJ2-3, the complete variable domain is DSGVTQTPKHLITATGQRVTLRCSPRSGDLSVYWYQQSLDQGLQFLIQYYNGEERAKGNILERFSAQQFPDLHSELNLSSLELGDSALYFCASSVYSGSTDTQYFGPGTRLTVL.

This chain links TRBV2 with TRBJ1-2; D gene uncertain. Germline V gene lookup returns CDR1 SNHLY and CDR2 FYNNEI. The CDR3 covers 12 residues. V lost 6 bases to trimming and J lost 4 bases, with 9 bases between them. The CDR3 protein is CASRDGSYGYTF. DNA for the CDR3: TGTGCCAGCAGAGACGGGTCCTATGGCTACACCTTC.

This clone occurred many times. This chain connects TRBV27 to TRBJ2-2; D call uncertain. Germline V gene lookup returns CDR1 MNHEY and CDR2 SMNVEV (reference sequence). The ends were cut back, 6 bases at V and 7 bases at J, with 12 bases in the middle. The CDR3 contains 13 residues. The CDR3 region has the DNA TGTGCCAGCAGGGTTTCACAAATCGGGGAGCTGTTTTTT. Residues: CASRVSQIGELFF.

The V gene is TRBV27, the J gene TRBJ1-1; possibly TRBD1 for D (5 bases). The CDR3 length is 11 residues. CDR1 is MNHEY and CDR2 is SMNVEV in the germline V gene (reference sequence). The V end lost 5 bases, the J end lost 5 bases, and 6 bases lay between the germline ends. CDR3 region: CASSQGTEAFF. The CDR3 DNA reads TGTGCCAGCAGTCAGGGTACTGAAGCTTTCTTT.

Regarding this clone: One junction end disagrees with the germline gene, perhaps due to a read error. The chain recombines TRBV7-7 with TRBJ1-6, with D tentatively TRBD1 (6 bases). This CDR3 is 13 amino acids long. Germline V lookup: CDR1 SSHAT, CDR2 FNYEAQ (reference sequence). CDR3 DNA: TGTGCTAGCAGCTTAGGGGGGGATTCACCCCTCCACTTT. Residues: CASSLGGDSPLHF.

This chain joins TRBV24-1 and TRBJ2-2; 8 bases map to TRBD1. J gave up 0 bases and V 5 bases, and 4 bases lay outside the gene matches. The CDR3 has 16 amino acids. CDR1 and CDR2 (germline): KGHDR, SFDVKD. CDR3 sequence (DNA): TGTGCCACCAGTGGTGGACAGGGAGCGAACACCGGGGAGCTGTTTTTT. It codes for CATSGGQGANTGELFF.

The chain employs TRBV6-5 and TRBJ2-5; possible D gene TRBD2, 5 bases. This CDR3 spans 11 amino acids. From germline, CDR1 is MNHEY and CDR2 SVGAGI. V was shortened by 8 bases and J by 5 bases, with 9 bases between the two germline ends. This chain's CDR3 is CASVRGETQYF. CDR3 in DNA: TGTGCCAGCGTGAGAGGGGAGACCCAGTACTTC.

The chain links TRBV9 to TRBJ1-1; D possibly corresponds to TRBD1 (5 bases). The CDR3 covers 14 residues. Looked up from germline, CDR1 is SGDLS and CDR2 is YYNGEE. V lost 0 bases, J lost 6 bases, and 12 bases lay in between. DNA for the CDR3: TGTGCCAGCAGCGTAGGTCCAGGGATCCCTGAAGCTTTCTTT. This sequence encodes CASSVGPGIPEAFF.

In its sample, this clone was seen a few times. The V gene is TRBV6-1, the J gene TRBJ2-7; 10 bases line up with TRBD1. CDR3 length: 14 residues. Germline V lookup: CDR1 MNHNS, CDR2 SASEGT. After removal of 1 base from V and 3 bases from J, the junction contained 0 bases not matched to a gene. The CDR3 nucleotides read TGTGCCAGCAGTGAAGGGACAGGGGGCTACGAGCAGTACTTC. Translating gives CASSEGTGGYEQYF.

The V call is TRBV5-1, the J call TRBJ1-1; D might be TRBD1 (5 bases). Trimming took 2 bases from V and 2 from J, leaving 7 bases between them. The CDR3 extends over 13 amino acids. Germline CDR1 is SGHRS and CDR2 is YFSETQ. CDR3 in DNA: TGCGCCAGCAGCTTTGACAGAAACACTGAAGCTTTCTTT. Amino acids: CASSFDRNTEAFF.

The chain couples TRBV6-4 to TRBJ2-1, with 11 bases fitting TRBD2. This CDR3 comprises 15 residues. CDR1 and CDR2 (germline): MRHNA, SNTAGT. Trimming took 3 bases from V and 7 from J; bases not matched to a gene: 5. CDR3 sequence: CASSELAGVPNEQFF. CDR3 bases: TGTGCCAGCAGTGAACTAGCGGGAGTTCCTAATGAGCAGTTCTTC.

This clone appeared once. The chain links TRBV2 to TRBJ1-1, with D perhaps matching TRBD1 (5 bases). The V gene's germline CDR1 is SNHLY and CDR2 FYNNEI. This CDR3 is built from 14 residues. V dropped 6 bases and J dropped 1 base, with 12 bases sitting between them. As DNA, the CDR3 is TGTGCCAGCAGCGGTCCAGGGCGGAACACTGAAGCTTTCTTT. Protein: CASSGPGRNTEAFF.

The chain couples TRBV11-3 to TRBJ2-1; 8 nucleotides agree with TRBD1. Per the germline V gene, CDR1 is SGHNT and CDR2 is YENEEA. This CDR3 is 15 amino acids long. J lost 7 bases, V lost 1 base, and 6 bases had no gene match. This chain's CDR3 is CASSLGIDRGNEQFF. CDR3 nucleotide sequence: TGTGCCAGCAGCTTAGGCATCGACAGGGGTAATGAGCAGTTCTTC.

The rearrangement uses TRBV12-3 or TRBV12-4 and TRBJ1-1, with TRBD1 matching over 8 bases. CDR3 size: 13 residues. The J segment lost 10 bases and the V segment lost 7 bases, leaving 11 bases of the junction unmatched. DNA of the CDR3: TGTGCCAGCACCACGGGACAGGTCAGCGGAGCTTTCTTT. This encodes CASTTGQVSGAFF.

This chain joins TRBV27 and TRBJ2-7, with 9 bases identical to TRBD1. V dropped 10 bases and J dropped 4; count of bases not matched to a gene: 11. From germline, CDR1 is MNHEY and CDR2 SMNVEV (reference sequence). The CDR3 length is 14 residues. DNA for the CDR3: TGTGCCACCTTTTCGGGGACAGGGAAGTACGAGCAGTACTTC. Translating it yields CATFSGTGKYEQYF.

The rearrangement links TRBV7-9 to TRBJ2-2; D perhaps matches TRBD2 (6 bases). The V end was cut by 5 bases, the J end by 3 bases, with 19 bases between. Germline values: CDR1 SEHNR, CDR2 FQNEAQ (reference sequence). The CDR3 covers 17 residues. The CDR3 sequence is CASSVRDREEDTGELFF. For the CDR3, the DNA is TGTGCCAGCAGCGTAAGGGATAGGGAGGAGGACACCGGGGAGCTGTTTTTT.

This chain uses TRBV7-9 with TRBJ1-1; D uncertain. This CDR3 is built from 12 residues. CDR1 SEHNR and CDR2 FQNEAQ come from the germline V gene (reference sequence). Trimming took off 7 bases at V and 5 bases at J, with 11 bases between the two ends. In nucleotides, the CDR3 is TGTGCCAGCACCACGGCGAGGACTGAAGCTTTCTTT. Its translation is CASTTARTEAFF. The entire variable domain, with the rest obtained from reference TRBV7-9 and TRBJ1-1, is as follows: DTGVSQNPRHKITKRGQNVTFRCDPISEHNRLYWYRQTLGQGPEFLTYFQNEAQLEKSRLLSDRFSAERPKGSFSTLEIQRTEQGDSAMYLCASTTARTEAFFGQGTRLTVV.

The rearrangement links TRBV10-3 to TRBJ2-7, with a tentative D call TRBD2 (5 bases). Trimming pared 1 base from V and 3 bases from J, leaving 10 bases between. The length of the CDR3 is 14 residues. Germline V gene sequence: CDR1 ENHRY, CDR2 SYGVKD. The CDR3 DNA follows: TGTGCCATCAGTGAGTGGGCTAGCCGCTACGAGCAGTACTTC. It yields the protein CAISEWASRYEQYF.

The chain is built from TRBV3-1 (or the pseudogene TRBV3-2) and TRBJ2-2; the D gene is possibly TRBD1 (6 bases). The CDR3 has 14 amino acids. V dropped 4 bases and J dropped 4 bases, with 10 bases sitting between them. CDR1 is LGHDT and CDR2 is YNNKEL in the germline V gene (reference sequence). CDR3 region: CASSLGHLTGELFF. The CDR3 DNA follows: TGTGCCAGCAGCCTGGGACACCTCACCGGGGAGCTGTTTTTT.

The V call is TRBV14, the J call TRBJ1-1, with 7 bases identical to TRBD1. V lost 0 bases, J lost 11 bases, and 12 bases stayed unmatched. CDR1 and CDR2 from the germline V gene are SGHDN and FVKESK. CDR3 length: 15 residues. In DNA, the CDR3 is TGTGCCAGCAGCCAAGAAAGGTGGAGGGGGCGTACGGCTTTCTTT. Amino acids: CASSQERWRGRTAFF.

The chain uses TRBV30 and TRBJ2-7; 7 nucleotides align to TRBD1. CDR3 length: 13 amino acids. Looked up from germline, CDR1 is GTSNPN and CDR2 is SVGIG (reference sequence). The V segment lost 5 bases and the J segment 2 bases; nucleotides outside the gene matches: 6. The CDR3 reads CAWETGSTYEQYF. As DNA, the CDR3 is TGTGCCTGGGAGACAGGGTCGACCTACGAGCAGTACTTC.

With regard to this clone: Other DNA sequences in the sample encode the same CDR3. The CDR3 nucleotides read TGTGCCAGCAGTTTACTCGGACAGGGGAATCAGCCCCAGCATTTT. It codes for CASSLLGQGNQPQHF. This chain uses TRBV28 with TRBJ1-5, with 9 bases that match TRBD1. Per germline, CDR1 MDHEN and CDR2 SYDVKM. This CDR3 spans 15 amino acids. V was pared by 2 bases and J by 4 bases, with 3 bases of the junction left unmatched.